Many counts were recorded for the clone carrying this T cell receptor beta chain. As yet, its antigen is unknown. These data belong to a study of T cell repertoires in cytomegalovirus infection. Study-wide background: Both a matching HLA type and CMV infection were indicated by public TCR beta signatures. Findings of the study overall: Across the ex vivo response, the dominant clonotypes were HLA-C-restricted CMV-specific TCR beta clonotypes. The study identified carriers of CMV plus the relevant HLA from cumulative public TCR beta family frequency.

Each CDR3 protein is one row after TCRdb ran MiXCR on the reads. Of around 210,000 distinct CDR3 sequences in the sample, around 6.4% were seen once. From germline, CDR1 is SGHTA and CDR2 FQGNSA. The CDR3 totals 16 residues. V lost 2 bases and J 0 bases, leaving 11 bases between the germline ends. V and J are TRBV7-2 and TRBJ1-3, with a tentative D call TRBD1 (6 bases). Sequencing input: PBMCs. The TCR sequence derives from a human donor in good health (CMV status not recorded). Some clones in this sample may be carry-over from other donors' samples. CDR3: CASSLWDTVSGNTIYF. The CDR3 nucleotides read TGTGCCAGCAGCTTATGGGACACTGTCTCTGGAAACACCATATATTTT.